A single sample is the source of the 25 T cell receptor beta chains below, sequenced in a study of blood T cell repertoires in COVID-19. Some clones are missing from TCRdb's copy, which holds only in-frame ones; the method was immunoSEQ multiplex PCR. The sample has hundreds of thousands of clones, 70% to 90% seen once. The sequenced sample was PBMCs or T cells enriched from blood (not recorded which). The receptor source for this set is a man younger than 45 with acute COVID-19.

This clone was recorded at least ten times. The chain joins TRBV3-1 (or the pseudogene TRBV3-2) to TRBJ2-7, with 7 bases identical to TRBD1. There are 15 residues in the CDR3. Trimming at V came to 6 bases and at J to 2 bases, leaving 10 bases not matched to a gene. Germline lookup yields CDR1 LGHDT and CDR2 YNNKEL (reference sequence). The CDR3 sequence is CASRPNGQVAYEQYF. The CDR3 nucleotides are TGTGCCAGCAGACCTAACGGACAGGTTGCCTACGAGCAGTACTTC.

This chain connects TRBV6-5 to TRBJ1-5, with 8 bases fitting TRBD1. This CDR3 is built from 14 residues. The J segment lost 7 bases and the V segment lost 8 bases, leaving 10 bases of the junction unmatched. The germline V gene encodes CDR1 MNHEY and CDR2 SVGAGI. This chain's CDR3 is CASGLDRGPQPQHF. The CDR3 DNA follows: TGTGCCAGCGGACTTGACAGGGGCCCACAGCCCCAGCATTTT.

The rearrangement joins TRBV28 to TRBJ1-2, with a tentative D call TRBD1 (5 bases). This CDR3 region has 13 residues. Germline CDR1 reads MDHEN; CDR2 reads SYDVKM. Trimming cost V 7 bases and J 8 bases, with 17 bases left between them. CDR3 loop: CASTTRTRGGYTF. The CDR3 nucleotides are TGTGCCAGCACGACCCGGACACGGGGGGGCTACACCTTC.

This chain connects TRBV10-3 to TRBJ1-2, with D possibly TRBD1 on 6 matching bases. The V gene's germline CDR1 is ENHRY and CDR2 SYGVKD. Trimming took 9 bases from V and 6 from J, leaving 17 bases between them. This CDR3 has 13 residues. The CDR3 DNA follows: TGTGCCATTTCCGGACAGCTGGAGGATGGCTACACCTTC. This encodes CAISGQLEDGYTF.

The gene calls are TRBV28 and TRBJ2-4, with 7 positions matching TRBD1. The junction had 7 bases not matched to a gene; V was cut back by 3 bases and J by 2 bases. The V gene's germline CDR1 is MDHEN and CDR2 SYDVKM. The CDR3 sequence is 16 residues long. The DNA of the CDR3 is TGTGCCAGCAGTTTGACAGGGACGACGTCCAAAAACATTCAGTACTTC. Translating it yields CASSLTGTTSKNIQYF.

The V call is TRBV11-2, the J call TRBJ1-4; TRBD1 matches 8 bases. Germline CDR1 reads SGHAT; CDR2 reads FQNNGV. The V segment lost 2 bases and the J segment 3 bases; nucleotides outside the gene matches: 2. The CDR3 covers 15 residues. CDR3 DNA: TGTGCCAGCAGCTTAACGACAGGGGCTAATGAAAAACTGTTTTTT. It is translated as CASSLTTGANEKLFF.

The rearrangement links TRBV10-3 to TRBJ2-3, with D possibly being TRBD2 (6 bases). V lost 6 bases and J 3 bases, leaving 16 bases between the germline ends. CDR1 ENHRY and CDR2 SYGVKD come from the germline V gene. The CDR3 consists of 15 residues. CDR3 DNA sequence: TGTGCCATCAGCTGGGGACTCGGAGGAACAGATACGCAGTATTTT. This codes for CAISWGLGGTDTQYF.

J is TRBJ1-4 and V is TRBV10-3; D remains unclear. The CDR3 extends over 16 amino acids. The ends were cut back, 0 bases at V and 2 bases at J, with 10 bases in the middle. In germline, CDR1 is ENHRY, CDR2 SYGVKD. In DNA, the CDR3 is TGTGCCATCAGTGAGTCGACGGGGATGACTAATGAAAAACTGTTTTTT. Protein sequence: CAISESTGMTNEKLFF.

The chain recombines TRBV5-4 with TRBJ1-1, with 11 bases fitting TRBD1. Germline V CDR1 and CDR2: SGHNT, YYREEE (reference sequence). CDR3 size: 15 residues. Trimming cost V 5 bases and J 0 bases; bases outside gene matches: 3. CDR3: CASRRDRGVNTEAFF. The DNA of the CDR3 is TGTGCCAGCAGACGGGACAGGGGGGTGAACACTGAAGCTTTCTTT.

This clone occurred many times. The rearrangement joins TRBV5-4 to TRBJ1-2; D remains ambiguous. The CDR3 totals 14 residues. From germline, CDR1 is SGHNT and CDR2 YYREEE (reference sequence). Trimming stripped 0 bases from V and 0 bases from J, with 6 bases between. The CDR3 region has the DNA TGTGCCAGCAGCTTGGAACACACTAACTATGGCTACACCTTC. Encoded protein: CASSLEHTNYGYTF.

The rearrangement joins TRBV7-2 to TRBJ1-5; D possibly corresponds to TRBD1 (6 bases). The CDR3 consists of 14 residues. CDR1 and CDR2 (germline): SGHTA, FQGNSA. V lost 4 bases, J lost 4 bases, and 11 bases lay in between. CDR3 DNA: TGTGCCAGCAGCTGGGCGGGGGCAAATCAGCCCCAGCATTTT. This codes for CASSWAGANQPQHF. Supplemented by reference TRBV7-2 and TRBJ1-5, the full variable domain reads GAGVSQSPSNKVTEKGKDVELRCDPISGHTALYWYRQSLGQGLEFLIYFQGNSAPDKSGLPSDRFSAERTGGSVSTLTIQRTQQEDSAVYLCASSWAGANQPQHFGDGTRLSIL.

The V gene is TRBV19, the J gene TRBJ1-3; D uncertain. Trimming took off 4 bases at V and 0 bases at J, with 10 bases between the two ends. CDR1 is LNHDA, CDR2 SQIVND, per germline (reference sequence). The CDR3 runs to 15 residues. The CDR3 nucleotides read TGTGCCAGTAGTACTACGACACTCTCTGGAAACACCATATATTTT. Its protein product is CASSTTTLSGNTIYF.

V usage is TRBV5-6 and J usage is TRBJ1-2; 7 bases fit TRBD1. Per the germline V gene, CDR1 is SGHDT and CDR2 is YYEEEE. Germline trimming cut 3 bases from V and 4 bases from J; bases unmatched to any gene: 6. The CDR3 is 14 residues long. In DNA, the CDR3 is TGTGCCAGCAGCTCGGGACAGAACTTCTATGGCTACACCTTC. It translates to CASSSGQNFYGYTF.

The CDR3 is CASSTMGQGLDTQYF. The CDR3 DNA reads TGTGCCAGCAGTACAATGGGACAGGGCTTAGATACGCAGTATTTT. The V call is TRBV28, the J call TRBJ2-3, with 9 bases fitting TRBD1. CDR3 size: 15 residues. Trimming at V came to 5 bases and at J to 5 bases, leaving 8 bases not matched to a gene. The germline gives CDR1 MDHEN, CDR2 SYDVKM.

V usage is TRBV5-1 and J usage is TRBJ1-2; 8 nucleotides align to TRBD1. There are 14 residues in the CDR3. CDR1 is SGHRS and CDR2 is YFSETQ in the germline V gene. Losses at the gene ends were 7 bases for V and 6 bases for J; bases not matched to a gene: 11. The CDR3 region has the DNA TGCGCCAGCGCATCGGGACAGGAGGGGAATGGCTACACCTTC. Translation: CASASGQEGNGYTF.

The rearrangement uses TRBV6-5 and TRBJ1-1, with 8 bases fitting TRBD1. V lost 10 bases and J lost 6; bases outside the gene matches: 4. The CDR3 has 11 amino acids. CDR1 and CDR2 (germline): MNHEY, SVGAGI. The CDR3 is CATGDRSEAFF. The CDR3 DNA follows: TGTGCCACCGGGGACAGGTCTGAAGCTTTCTTT.

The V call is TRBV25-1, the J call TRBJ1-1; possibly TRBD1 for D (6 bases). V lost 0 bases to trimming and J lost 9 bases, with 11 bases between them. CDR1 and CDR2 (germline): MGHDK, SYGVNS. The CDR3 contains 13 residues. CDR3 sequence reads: CASSEYGGQKAFF. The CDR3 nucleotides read TGTGCCAGCAGTGAATACGGGGGGCAGAAAGCTTTCTTT.

In nucleotides, the CDR3 is TGTGCCACGAACCGAGAAGGACAAGCCTATGGCTACACCTTC. Its translation is CATNREGQAYGYTF. The chain joins TRBV21-1 to TRBJ1-2; the table assigns TRBD1, which was not confirmed against the DNA. TRBV21-1 is annotated as a pseudogene. This CDR3 comprises 14 residues.

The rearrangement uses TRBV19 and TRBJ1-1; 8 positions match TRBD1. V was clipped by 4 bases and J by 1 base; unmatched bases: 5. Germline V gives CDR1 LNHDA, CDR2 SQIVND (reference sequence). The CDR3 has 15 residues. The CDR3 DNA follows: TGTGCCAGTAGTAAGGGACAGGCGACGAACACTGAAGCTTTCTTT. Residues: CASSKGQATNTEAFF.

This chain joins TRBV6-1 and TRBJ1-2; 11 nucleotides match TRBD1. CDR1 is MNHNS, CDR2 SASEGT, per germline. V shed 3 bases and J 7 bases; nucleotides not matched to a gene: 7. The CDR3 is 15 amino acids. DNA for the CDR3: TGTGCCAGCAGTGACCCCGGACAGGGGGCGTTTGGCTACACCTTC. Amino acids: CASSDPGQGAFGYTF.

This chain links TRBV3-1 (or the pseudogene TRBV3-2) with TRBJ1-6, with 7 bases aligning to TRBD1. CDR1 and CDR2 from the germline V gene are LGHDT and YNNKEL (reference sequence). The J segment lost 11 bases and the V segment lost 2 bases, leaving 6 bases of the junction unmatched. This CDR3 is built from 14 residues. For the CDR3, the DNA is TGTGCCAGCAGCCAACCCGCTGGGACAGCACCCCTCCACTTT. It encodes CASSQPAGTAPLHF.

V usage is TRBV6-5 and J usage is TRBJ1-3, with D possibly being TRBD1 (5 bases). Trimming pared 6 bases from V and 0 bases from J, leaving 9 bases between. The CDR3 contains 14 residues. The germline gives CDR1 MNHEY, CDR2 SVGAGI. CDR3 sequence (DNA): TGTGCCAGCAGGGTCCAGGGCTCTGGAAACACCATATATTTT. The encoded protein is CASRVQGSGNTIYF.

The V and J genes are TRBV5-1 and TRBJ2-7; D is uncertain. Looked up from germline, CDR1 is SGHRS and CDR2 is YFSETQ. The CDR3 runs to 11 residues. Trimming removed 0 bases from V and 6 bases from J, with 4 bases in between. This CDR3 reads CASSLVGEQYF. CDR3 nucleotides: TGCGCCAGCAGCTTGGTCGGCGAGCAGTACTTC.

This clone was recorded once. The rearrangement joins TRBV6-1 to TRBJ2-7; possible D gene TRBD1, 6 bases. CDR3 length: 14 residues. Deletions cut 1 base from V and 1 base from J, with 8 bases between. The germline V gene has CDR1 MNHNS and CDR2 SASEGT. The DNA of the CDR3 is TGTGCCAGCAGTGAAGGACAGGAATCCTACGAGCAGTACTTC. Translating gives CASSEGQESYEQYF.

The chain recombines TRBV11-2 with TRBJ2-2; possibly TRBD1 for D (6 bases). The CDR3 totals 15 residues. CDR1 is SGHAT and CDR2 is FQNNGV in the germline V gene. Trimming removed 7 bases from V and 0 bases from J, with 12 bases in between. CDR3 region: CASIPRQANTGELFF. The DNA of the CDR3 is TGTGCCAGCATCCCTCGACAGGCGAACACCGGGGAGCTGTTTTTT.